The 26 T cell receptor beta chains in this list originate from one sample, sequenced in a study of T cell responses to AZD1222 COVID-19 vaccine. Assay: immunoSEQ multiplex PCR; the TCRdb copy retains only in-frame clones and omits some. This table holds 140,000 to 150,000 clones, approximately 89% found once. The sequenced sample was peripheral blood, obtained 28 days after the second AZD1222 dose. Source of these receptors: an adult who received the AZD1222 COVID-19 vaccine.

V is TRBV2 and J is TRBJ1-1; 12 positions agree with TRBD1. CDR3 length equals 15 residues. Germline V CDR1 and CDR2: SNHLY, FYNNEI. With 4 bases clipped from V and 7 bases from J, the junction kept 7 bases outside the gene matches. CDR3 DNA: TGTGCCAGCAGTGCGGGGACAGGGGGCTTCGGTGAAGCTTTCTTT. Its protein is CASSAGTGGFGEAFF.

The chain recombines TRBV29-1 with TRBJ1-3; D gene ambiguous. The germline V gene encodes CDR1 SQVTM and CDR2 ANQGSEA. V dropped 7 bases and J dropped 4 bases, with 17 bases sitting between them. This CDR3 spans 14 amino acids. Written as DNA, the CDR3 is TGCAGCGGCCGATCGCGGGGTTCAGGAAACACCATATATTTT. Translated, it gives CSGRSRGSGNTIYF.

The chain carries TRBV6-6 and TRBJ2-7; the match to TRBD2 covers 7 bases. Trimming cost V 6 bases and J 0 bases; bases outside gene matches: 5. The CDR3 runs 14 residues. Germline loops: CDR1 MNHNY, CDR2 SVGAGI (reference sequence). The CDR3 reads CASSPSGTSYEQYF. CDR3 in DNA: TGTGCCAGCAGCCCCAGCGGGACCTCCTACGAGCAGTACTTC.

This chain connects TRBV7-2 to TRBJ2-5; no reliable D call. There are 13 residues in the CDR3. Germline CDR1 and CDR2: SGHTA and FQGNSA. The V gene lost 4 bases and the J gene lost 2 bases, with 8 bases spanning the gap. As DNA, the CDR3 is TGTGCCAGCAGCTCCGGGCAGCAAGAGACCCAGTACTTC. Translated: CASSSGQQETQYF. Variable domain in full (rest from reference TRBV7-2 and TRBJ2-5): GAGVSQSPSNKVTEKGKDVELRCDPISGHTALYWYRQSLGQGLEFLIYFQGNSAPDKSGLPSDRFSAERTGGSVSTLTIQRTQQEDSAVYLCASSSGQQETQYFGPGTRLLVL.

The chain links TRBV7-9 to TRBJ2-1; tentative D call: TRBD2 (5 bases). Germline CDR1 and CDR2: SEHNR and FQNEAQ (reference sequence). V lost 10 bases and J 2 bases, leaving 6 bases between the germline ends. The CDR3 loop spans 11 amino acids. CDR3 DNA sequence: TGTGCCACCGGGGCCTACAATGAGCAGTTCTTC. Its protein product is CATGAYNEQFF. The full variable domain, completed using reference TRBV7-9 and TRBJ2-1, is DTGVSQNPRHKITKRGQNVTFRCDPISEHNRLYWYRQTLGQGPEFLTYFQNEAQLEKSRLLSDRFSAERPKGSFSTLEIQRTEQGDSAMYLCATGAYNEQFFGPGTRLTVL.

The V call is TRBV10-3, the J call TRBJ2-1, with D possibly matching TRBD1 (7 bases). Germline V gene data show CDR1 as ENHRY and CDR2 as SYGVKD. This CDR3 is 15 amino acids long. Trimming stripped 6 bases from V and 5 bases from J, with 17 bases between. The CDR3 coding sequence is TGTGCCATCAGCAGGGGGGCGGAGACGAACAATGAGCAGTTCTTC. Translating gives CAISRGAETNNEQFF.

The chain is built from TRBV29-1 and TRBJ2-1, with 7 bases that match TRBD1. V was clipped by 6 bases and J by 6 bases; unmatched bases: 8. The CDR3 totals 13 residues. Per the germline V gene, CDR1 is SQVTM and CDR2 is ANQGSEA. Here the CDR3 reads CSVDSRDSNEQFF. In DNA form, the CDR3 reads TGCAGCGTGGATTCACGGGACAGCAATGAGCAGTTCTTC.

This chain connects TRBV9 to TRBJ2-5; 9 bases align to TRBD2. Germline CDR1 is SGDLS and CDR2 is YYNGEE. Trimming at V came to 2 bases and at J to 1 base, leaving 3 bases not matched to a gene. The CDR3 loop spans 15 amino acids. The CDR3 here is CASSVSGGPQETQYF. The CDR3 DNA sequence: TGTGCCAGCAGCGTTAGCGGGGGACCCCAAGAGACCCAGTACTTC.

V is TRBV7-2 and J is TRBJ1-5; 8 nucleotides align to TRBD1. V gave up 5 bases and J gave up 6 bases; unmatched junction bases: 6. Germline V gene data show CDR1 as SGHTA and CDR2 as FQGNSA. CDR3 size: 14 residues. The CDR3 region is CASSQNRGVQPQHF. The CDR3, as DNA: TGTGCCAGCAGCCAAAACAGGGGGGTTCAGCCCCAGCATTTT.

J is TRBJ2-1 and V is TRBV10-3; D gene unclear. Trimming took 11 bases from V and 4 from J, leaving 9 bases between them. The CDR3 consists of 11 residues. Germline values: CDR1 ENHRY, CDR2 SYGVKD. Here the CDR3 reads CAAQNYNEQFF. For the CDR3, the DNA is TGTGCCGCGCAAAATTACAATGAGCAGTTCTTC.

CDR3 amino acids: CAIQGTSYNEQFF. The CDR3 DNA sequence: TGTGCCATTCAGGGGACCTCCTACAATGAGCAGTTCTTC. The chain recombines TRBV24-1 with TRBJ2-1, with D possibly being TRBD1 (6 bases). The CDR3 runs to 13 residues. V shed 11 bases and J shed 0 bases, with 10 bases lying between them. Germline-derived CDR1 and CDR2 are KGHDR and SFDVKD.

J is TRBJ1-5 and V is TRBV6-2 or TRBV6-3; 7 positions agree with TRBD1. The J segment lost 4 bases and the V segment lost 6 bases, leaving 3 bases of the junction unmatched. In germline, CDR1 is MNHEY, CDR2 SVGEGT. The CDR3 totals 13 residues. CDR3 protein: CASSRDSNQPQHF. The CDR3 DNA reads TGTGCCAGCAGCCGGGACAGTAATCAGCCCCAGCATTTT.

The V gene is TRBV3-1 (or the pseudogene TRBV3-2), the J gene TRBJ2-2; D call uncertain. Germline V gene sequence: CDR1 LGHDT, CDR2 YNNKEL (reference sequence). Trimming stripped 1 base from V and 5 bases from J, with 2 bases between. The CDR3 contains 12 residues. CDR3 sequence: CASSQGTGELFF. DNA of the CDR3: TGTGCCAGCAGCCAAGGGACCGGGGAGCTGTTTTTT.

The chain uses TRBV14 and TRBJ2-1; 12 nucleotides match TRBD1. This CDR3 is 18 amino acids long. Germline V gene data show CDR1 as SGHDN and CDR2 as FVKESK. V shed 2 bases, J shed 9 bases, and the junction held 14 bases outside the gene matches. CDR3 nucleotides: TGTGCCAGCAGCCAATTCCCCTTTGGAGGGACAGGGGGCGGTGAGCAGTTCTTC. This codes for CASSQFPFGGTGGGEQFF.

The rearrangement links TRBV10-2 to TRBJ1-2; D possibly corresponds to TRBD1 (5 bases). The V and J ends lost 0 bases and 8 bases respectively, with 10 bases between them. Germline CDR1 is WSHSY and CDR2 is SAAADI. The CDR3 covers 13 residues. The CDR3 DNA is TGCGCCAGCAGTGAGTCGTCAGGACAAGGCTACACCTTC. Translation: CASSESSGQGYTF.

The chain employs TRBV3-1 (or the pseudogene TRBV3-2) and TRBJ1-1, with D perhaps matching TRBD1 (6 bases). CDR3 size: 15 residues. Germline assignment: CDR1 LGHDT and CDR2 YNNKEL (reference sequence). V shed 1 base and J shed 3 bases, with 12 bases lying between them. CDR3 DNA sequence: TGTGCCAGCAGCCAAGCTCTTGACAGGCACACTGAAGCTTTCTTT. It specifies CASSQALDRHTEAFF.

The rearrangement uses TRBV12-5 and TRBJ2-5; tentative D call: TRBD2 (6 bases). Trimming removed 5 bases at V and 9 bases at J, with 25 bases between. This CDR3 has 16 amino acids. Per the germline V gene, CDR1 is LGHNT and CDR2 is FRNRAP. CDR3 in amino acids: CASGPSRDSGRVAQYF. The CDR3, as DNA: TGTGCTAGTGGTCCCTCCCGGGACTCAGGAAGAGTGGCCCAGTACTTC.

The J gene is TRBJ1-2, the V gene TRBV5-1; TRBD1 matches 8 bases. The CDR3 has 15 residues. Germline V CDR1 and CDR2: SGHRS, YFSETQ. The trim removed 6 bases at V and 4 bases at J, leaving 11 bases unmatched. The CDR3 reads CASNPYRTGPYGYTF. CDR3 in DNA: TGCGCCAGCAACCCCTACCGGACAGGGCCCTATGGCTACACCTTC. Looking up the rest from reference TRBV5-1 and TRBJ1-2 gives the full variable domain: KAGVTQTPRYLIKTRGQQVTLSCSPISGHRSVSWYQQTPGQGLQFLFEYFSETQRNKGNFPGRFSGRQFSNSRSEMNVSTLELGDSALYLCASNPYRTGPYGYTFGSGTRLTVV.

The chain joins TRBV13 to TRBJ2-7, with TRBD2 identical over 7 bases. This CDR3 comprises 14 residues. Trimming cost V 8 bases and J 3 bases; bases outside gene matches: 10. Germline-derived CDR1 and CDR2 are PRHDT and FYEKMQ (reference sequence). The CDR3 sequence is CASRPLTGGYEQYF. For the CDR3, the DNA is TGTGCCAGCCGTCCCTTGACGGGAGGCTACGAGCAGTACTTC.

The chain employs TRBV7-6 and TRBJ2-2; D gene ambiguous. V lost 1 base to trimming and J lost 7 bases, with 4 bases between them. Germline CDR1 SGHVS, CDR2 FNYEAQ. The CDR3 totals 12 residues. The DNA of the CDR3 is TGTGCCAGCAGCTTAGTACTCGGGGAGCTGTTTTTT. Amino acid sequence: CASSLVLGELFF.

The chain combines TRBV9 with TRBJ1-6, with D unclear. This CDR3 is built from 15 residues. V was pared by 0 bases and J by 9 bases, with 13 bases between. CDR1 and CDR2 from the germline V gene are SGDLS and YYNGEE. Here the CDR3 DNA reads TGTGCCAGCAGCGTAGCTCGACTGCCACCTTCACCCCTCCACTTT. Translation gives CASSVARLPPSPLHF. Filled out from reference TRBV9 and TRBJ1-6, the complete variable domain reads DSGVTQTPKHLITATGQRVTLRCSPRSGDLSVYWYQQSLDQGLQFLIQYYNGEERAKGNILERFSAQQFPDLHSELNLSSLELGDSALYFCASSVARLPPSPLHFGNGTRLTVT.

The J gene is TRBJ1-3, the V gene TRBV25-1; D unresolved. V was clipped by 4 bases and J by 0 bases, with 7 bases between them. Germline V gives CDR1 MGHDK, CDR2 SYGVNS. This CDR3 contains 14 residues. The DNA for the CDR3 is TGTGCCAGCAGTGCTGATTACTCTGGAAACACCATATATTTT. Translation: CASSADYSGNTIYF.

The chain employs TRBV11-2 and TRBJ2-1; a possible D gene is TRBD1 (7 bases). The CDR3 contains 13 residues. The germline V and J ends were trimmed by 0 bases and 15 bases, with 15 bases remaining between them. CDR1 is SGHAT, CDR2 FQNNGV, per germline. CDR3 protein: CASSLDQTGRPFF. The CDR3 nucleotides read TGTGCCAGCAGCTTAGATCAGACAGGGAGGCCGTTCTTC.

The rearrangement joins TRBV4-3 to TRBJ1-1; D is unresolved. CDR1 LGHNA and CDR2 YSLEER come from the germline V gene. V shed 0 bases and J shed 5 bases, with 10 bases lying between them. The CDR3 consists of 14 residues. The CDR3 loop reads CASSQDPRRTEAFF. The CDR3 DNA is TGCGCCAGCAGCCAAGATCCAAGGAGGACTGAAGCTTTCTTT.

The CDR3 protein is CASSSAPGGEKLFF. The CDR3 DNA reads as TGCGCCAGCAGCTCTGCGCCGGGCGGAGAAAAACTGTTTTTT. The J gene is TRBJ1-4, the V gene TRBV5-1; D uncertain. Germline loops: CDR1 SGHRS, CDR2 YFSETQ. V shed 3 bases and J shed 8 bases, with 14 bases lying between them. This CDR3 spans 14 amino acids.

This chain links TRBV7-2 with TRBJ1-1; D is ambiguous. With 5 bases removed from V and 1 base from J, the gap between germline ends came to 11 bases. This CDR3 has 14 amino acids. From germline, CDR1 is SGHTA and CDR2 FQGNSA. The CDR3 sequence: CASSGKAGNTEAFF. CDR3 bases: TGTGCCAGCAGCGGGAAGGCAGGGAACACTGAAGCTTTCTTT.